This T cell receptor beta chain was identified in a study of blood T cell repertoires in COVID-19. On the study more broadly: Samples of COVID-19 (acute and convalescent) were obtained from the United States, Italy and Spain.

Using immunoSEQ multiplex PCR, the repertoire was profiled, and TCRdb retains in-frame clones only, with some absent. This table holds about 140,000 clones, roughly 84% found once. There are 16 residues in the CDR3. V lost 5 bases and J lost 2; bases outside the gene matches: 7. The germline V gene has CDR1 KGHDR and CDR2 SFDVKD. The V call is TRBV24-1, the J call TRBJ2-5, with 10 bases aligning to TRBD2. The sequence was obtained from a man younger than 40 with COVID-19, enrolled during active disease. The source material was peripheral blood. This chain's CDR3 is CATSGGLAETQETQYF. CDR3 DNA sequence: TGTGCCACCAGTGGTGGACTAGCGGAGACACAAGAGACCCAGTACTTC.